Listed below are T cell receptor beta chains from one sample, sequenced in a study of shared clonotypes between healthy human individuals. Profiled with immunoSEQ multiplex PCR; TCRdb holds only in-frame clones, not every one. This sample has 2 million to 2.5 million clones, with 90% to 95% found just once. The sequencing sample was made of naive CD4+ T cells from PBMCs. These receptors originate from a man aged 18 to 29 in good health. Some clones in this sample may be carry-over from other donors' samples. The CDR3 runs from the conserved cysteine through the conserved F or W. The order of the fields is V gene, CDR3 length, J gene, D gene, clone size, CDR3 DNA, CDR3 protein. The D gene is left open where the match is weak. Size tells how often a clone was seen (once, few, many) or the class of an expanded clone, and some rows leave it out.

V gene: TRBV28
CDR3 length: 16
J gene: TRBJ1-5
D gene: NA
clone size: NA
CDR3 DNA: TGTGCCAGCAGTTCTCCCACGGGATTGGTCAGTCAGCCCCAGCATTTT
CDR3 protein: CASSSPTGLVSQPQHF

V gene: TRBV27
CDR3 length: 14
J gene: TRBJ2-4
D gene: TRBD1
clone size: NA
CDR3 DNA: TGTGCCAGCAGTATGGGGACAGAAGCTGCCATTCAGTACTTC
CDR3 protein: CASSMGTEAAIQYF

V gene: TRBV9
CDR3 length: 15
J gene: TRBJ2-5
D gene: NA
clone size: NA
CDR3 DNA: TGTGCCAGCAGCGTCTTGGAGGGGGCCGGGGAGACCCAGTACTTC
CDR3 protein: CASSVLEGAGETQYF

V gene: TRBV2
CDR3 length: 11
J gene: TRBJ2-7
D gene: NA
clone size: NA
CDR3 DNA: TGTGCCAGCACTGAGTACCACGAGCAGTACTTC
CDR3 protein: CASTEYHEQYF

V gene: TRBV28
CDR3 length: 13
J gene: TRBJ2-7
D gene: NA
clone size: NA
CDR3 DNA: TGTGCCAGCAGTTTTACGGGGGCTTACGAGCAGTACTTC
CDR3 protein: CASSFTGAYEQYF

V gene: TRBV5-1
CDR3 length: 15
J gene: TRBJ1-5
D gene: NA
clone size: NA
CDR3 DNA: TGCGCCAGCAGCTTGGCCGGTCTTAGCAATCAGCCCCAGCATTTT
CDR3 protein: CASSLAGLSNQPQHF

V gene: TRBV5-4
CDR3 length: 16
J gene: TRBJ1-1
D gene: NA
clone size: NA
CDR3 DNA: TGTGCCAGCAGCTTTAATACAAGGCGGGGTAACACTGAAGCTTTCTTT
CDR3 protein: CASSFNTRRGNTEAFF

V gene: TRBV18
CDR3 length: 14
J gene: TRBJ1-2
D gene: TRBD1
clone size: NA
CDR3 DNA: TGTGCCAGCTCACTCGGGACAGGGGGCGATGGCTACACCTTC
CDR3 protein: CASSLGTGGDGYTF

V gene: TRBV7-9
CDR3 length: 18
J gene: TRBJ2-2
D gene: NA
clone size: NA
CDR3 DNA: TGTGCCAGCAGCCGCGAAAGGCTGGTTAAATTAAACACCGGGGAGCTGTTTTTT
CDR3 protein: CASSRERLVKLNTGELFF

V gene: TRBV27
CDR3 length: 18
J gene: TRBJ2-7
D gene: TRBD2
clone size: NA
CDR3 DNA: TGTGCCAGCAGTTTATTTGATTGGCTAGCGGGAGATATGTACGAGCAGTACTTC
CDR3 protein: CASSLFDWLAGDMYEQYF

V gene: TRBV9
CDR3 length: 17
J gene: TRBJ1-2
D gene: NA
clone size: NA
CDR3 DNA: TGTGCCAGCAGCGTAGGCCCGGTGGGGGGACGGAACTATGGCTACACCTTC
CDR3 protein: CASSVGPVGGRNYGYTF

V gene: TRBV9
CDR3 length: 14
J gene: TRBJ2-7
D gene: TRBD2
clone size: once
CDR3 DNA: TGTGCCAGCAGTCGGACTAGCGGGAGTTACGAGCAGTACTTC
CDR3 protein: CASSRTSGSYEQYF

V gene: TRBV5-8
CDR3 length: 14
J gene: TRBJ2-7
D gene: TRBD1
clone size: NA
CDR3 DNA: TGTGCCAGCAGCATCAGACAGGGGGCGGTCGAGCAGTACTTC
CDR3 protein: CASSIRQGAVEQYF

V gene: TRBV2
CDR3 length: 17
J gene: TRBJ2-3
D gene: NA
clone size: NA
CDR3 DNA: TGTGCCAGCACCAACCGGGGGGCACTATACCTAGGAGATACGCAGTATTTT
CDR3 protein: CASTNRGALYLGDTQYF

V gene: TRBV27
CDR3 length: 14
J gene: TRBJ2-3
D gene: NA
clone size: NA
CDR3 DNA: TGTGCCAGCAGTGTATTGGGACTGACAGATACGCAGTATTTT
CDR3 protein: CASSVLGLTDTQYF

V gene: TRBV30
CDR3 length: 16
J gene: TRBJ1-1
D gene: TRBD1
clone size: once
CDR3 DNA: TGTGCCTGGAGTCCCCCCAGGCGGGCAGGGGGCACTGAAGCTTTCTTT
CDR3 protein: CAWSPPRRAGGTEAFF

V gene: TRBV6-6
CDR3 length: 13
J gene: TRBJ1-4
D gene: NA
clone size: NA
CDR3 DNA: TGTGCCAGCAGTCCTTACAACAATGAAAAACTGTTTTTT
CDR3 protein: CASSPYNNEKLFF

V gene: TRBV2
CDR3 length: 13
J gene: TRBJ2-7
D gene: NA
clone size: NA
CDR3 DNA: TGTGCCAGCAGCGTACGAACCGGATCCGAGCAGTACTTC
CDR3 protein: CASSVRTGSEQYF

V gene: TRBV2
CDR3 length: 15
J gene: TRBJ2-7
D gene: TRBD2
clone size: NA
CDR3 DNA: TGTGCCAGCGCCCCTGGACTAGCGAGCTCCTACGAGCAGTACTTC
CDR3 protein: CASAPGLASSYEQYF

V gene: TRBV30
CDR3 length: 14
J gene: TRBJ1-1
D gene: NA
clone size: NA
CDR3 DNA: TGTGCCTGGCAGGACGGTTCGAGGAACACTGAAGCTTTCTTT
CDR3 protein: CAWQDGSRNTEAFF

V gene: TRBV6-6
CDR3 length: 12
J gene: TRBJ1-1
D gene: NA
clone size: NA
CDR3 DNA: TGTGCCAGCAGTTACCCTGGCAGGGGAGCTTTCTTT
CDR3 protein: CASSYPGRGAFF

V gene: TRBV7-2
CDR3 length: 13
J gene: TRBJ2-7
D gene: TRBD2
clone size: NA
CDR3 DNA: TGTGCCAGCAGCCTCCAGACTAGCGGGAGCTCGGTCTTC
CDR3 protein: CASSLQTSGSSVF

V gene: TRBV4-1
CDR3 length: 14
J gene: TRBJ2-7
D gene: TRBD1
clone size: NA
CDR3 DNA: TGCGCCAGCAGCCCTCCGGACAGGGACTACGAGCAGTACTTC
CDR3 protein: CASSPPDRDYEQYF

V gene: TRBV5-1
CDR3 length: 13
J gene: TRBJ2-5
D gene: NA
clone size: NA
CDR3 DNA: TGCGCCAGCAGCTTGATGGGGGAAGAGACCCAGTACTTC
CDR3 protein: CASSLMGEETQYF

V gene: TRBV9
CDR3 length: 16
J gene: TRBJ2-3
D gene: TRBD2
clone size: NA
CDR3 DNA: TGTGCCAGCAGCGCGGGGGGACTAGCGGGCACAGATACGCAGTATTTT
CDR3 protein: CASSAGGLAGTDTQYF

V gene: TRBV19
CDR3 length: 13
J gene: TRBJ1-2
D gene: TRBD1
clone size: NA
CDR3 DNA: TGTGCCAGTAGTAGAGGACAGGGAGGAGGCTACACCTTC
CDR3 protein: CASSRGQGGGYTF

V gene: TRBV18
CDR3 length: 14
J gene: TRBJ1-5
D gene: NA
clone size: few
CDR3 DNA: TGTGCCAGCTCACCTACCGAAGACGGGTCCCCCCAGCATTTT
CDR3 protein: CASSPTEDGSPQHF

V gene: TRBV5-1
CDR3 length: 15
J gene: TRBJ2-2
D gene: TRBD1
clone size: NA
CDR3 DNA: TGCGCCAGCAGCCTGGGACAGGGTGGCACCGGGGAGCTGTTTTTT
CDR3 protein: CASSLGQGGTGELFF

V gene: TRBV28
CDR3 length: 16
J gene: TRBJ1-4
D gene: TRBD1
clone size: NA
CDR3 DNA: TGTGCCAGCAGTCCGCCTGGGACAGGGGGGGAGGAAAAACTGTTTTTT
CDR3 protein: CASSPPGTGGEEKLFF

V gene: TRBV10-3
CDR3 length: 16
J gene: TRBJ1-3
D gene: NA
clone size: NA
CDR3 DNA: TGTGCCATCAGTCCCACTGGTGTGAGCTCTGGAAACACCATATATTTT
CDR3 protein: CAISPTGVSSGNTIYF

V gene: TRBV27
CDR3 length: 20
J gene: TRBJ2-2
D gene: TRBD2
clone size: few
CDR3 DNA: TGTGCCAGCAGCCACTATGGACTAGCGGGATCCTCTCGGATCGCCGGGGAGCTGTTTTTT
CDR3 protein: CASSHYGLAGSSRIAGELFF

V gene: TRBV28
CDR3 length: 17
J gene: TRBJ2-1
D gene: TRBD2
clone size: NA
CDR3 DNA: TGTGCCAGCAGTTCCGGACTAGCGACTGACCACTACAATGAGCAGTTCTTC
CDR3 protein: CASSSGLATDHYNEQFF

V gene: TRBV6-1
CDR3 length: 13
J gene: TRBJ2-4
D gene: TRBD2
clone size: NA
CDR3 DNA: TGTGCCAGCACACTAGCGGGGGGCAACATTCAGTACTTC
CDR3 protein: CASTLAGGNIQYF

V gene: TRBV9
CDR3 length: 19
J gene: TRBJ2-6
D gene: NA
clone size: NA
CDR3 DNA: TGTGCCAGCAGCGCGAACCCCCGGGGTATTGGCTCTGGGGCCAACGTCCTGACTTTC
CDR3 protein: CASSANPRGIGSGANVLTF

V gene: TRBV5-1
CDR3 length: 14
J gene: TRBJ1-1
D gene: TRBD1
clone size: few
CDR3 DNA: TGCGCCAGCAGCCGACAGGGGATGAACACTGAAGCTTTCTTT
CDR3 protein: CASSRQGMNTEAFF

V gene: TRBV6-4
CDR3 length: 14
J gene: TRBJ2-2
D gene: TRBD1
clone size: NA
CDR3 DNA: TGTGCCAGCAGTGTCCAGGGGGACACCGGGGAGCTGTTTTTT
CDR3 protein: CASSVQGDTGELFF

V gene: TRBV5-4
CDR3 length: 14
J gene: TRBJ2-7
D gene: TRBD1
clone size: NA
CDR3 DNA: TGTGCCAGCAGCTTGCCCGGGACAGGGGACGAGCAGTACTTC
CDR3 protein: CASSLPGTGDEQYF

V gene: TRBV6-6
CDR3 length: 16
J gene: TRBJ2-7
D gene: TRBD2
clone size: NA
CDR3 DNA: TGTGCCAGCAGTTACTCGCCTAGCGGAAAATACTACGAGCAGTACTTC
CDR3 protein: CASSYSPSGKYYEQYF

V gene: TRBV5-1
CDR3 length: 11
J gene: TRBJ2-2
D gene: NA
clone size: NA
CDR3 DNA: TGCGCCAGCAGCCTCCCCGGGGAGCTGTTTTTT
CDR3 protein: CASSLPGELFF

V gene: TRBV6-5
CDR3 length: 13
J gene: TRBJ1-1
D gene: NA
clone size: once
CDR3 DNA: TGTGCCAGCAGTTGGGCAGCCAACACTGAAGCTTTCTTT
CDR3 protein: CASSWAANTEAFF

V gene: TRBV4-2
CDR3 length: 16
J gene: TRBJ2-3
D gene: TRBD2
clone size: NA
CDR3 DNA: TGTGCCAGCAGCCAAGCTCCGGGAGGGAGCACAGATACGCAGTATTTT
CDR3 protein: CASSQAPGGSTDTQYF

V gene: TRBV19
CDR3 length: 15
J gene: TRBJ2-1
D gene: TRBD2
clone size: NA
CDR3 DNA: TGTGCCAGTAGTGGTGGGGCTAGCGGACACAATGAGCAGTTCTTC
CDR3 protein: CASSGGASGHNEQFF

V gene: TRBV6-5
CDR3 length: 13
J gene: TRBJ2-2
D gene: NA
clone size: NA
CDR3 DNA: TGTGCCACCCAGGGACCGATTAATGGGGAGCTGTTTTTT
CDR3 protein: CATQGPINGELFF

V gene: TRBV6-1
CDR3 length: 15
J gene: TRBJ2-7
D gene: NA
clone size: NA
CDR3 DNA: TGTGCCAGCACCCTAAGCTACCGGAGCTCCTACGAGCAGTACTTC
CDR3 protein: CASTLSYRSSYEQYF

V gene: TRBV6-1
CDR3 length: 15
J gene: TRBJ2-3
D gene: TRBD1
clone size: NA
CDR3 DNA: TGTGCCTCCTCATCAGGGGGCCTGAGGACAGATACGCAGTATTTT
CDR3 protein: CASSSGGLRTDTQYF

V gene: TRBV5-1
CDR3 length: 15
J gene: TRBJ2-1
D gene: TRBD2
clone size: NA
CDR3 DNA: TGCGCCAGCAGCTTCGCGGGAGTCTTCTTCAATGAGCAGTTCTTC
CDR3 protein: CASSFAGVFFNEQFF

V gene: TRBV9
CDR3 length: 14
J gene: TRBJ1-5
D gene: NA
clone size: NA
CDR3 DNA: TGTGCCAGCAGCGTACTGATGGAAGGTGGCCCCGAGCATTTT
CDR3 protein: CASSVLMEGGPEHF

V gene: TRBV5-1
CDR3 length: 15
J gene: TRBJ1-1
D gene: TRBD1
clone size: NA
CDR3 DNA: TGCGCCAGCAGCTTATATCAGGGGGCGGGGACTGAAGCTTTCTTT
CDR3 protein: CASSLYQGAGTEAFF

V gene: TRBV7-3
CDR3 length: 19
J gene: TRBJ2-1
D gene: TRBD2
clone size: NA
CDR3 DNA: TGTGCCAGCAGCTTAACGTACGGTAGCGGGAGGTACTCCTACAATGAGCAGTTCTTC
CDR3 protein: CASSLTYGSGRYSYNEQFF